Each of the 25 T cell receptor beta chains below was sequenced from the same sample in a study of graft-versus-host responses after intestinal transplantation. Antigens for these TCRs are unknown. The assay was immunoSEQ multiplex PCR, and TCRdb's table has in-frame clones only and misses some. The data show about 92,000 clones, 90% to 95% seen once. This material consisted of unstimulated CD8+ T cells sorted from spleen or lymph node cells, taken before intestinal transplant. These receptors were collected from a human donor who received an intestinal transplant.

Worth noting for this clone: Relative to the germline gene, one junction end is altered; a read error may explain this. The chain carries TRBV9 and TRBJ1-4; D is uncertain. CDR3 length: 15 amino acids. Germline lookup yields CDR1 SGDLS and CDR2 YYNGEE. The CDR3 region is CASSSAANAKEKLFF. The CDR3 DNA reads TGTGCCAGCAGCTCAGCGGCGAACGCTAAAGAAAAACTGTTTTTT. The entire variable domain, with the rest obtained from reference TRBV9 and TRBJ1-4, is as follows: DSGVTQTPKHLITATGQRVTLRCSPRSGDLSVYWYQQSLDQGLQFLIQYYNGEERAKGNILERFSAQQFPDLHSELNLSSLELGDSALYFCASSSAANAKEKLFFGSGTQLSVL.

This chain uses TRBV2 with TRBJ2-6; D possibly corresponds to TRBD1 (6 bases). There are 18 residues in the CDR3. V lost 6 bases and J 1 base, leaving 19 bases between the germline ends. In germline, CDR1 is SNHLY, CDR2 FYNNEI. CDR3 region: CASRGHFLFLSGANVLTF. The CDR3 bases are TGTGCCAGCAGGGGACACTTTCTCTTCCTTTCTGGGGCCAACGTCCTGACTTTC. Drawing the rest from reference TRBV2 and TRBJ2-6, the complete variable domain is EPEVTQTPSHQVTQMGQEVILRCVPISNHLYFYWYRQILGQKVEFLVSFYNNEISEKSEIFDDQFSVERPDGSNFTLKIRSTKLEDSAMYFCASRGHFLFLSGANVLTFGAGSRLTVL.

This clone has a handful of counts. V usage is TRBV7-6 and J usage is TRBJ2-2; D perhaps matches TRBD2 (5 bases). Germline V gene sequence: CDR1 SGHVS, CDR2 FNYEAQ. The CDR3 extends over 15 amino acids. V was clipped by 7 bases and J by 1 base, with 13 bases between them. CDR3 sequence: CASTQEAGNTGELFF. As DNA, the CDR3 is TGTGCCAGCACCCAAGAGGCGGGGAACACCGGGGAGCTGTTTTTT.

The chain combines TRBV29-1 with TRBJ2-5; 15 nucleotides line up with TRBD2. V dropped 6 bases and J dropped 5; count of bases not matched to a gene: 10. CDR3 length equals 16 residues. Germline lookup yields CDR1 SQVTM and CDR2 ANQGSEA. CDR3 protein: CSVVLGLAGGRETQYF. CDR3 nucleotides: TGCAGCGTAGTTCTCGGACTAGCGGGAGGGCGGGAGACCCAGTACTTC.

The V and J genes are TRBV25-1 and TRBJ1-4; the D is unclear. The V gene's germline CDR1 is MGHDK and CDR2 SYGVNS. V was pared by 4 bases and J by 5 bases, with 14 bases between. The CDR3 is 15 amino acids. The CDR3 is CASSGPPYENEKLFF. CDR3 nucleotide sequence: TGTGCCAGCAGTGGGCCACCCTATGAGAATGAAAAACTGTTTTTT.

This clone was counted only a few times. CDR3 region: CASSRAGGGSEQFF. In nucleotides, the CDR3 is TGTGCCAGCAGCCGAGCGGGGGGGGGCAGTGAGCAGTTCTTC. The gene calls are TRBV7-6 and TRBJ2-1; 10 bases map to TRBD2. Germline V CDR1 and CDR2: SGHVS, FNYEAQ. The CDR3 has 14 residues. The V gene end was trimmed by 5 bases and the J gene end by 9 bases; junction bases not matched to a gene: 7. Using reference TRBV7-6 and TRBJ2-1 for the parts outside the CDR3, the full variable domain is GAGVSQSPRYKVTKRGQDVALRCDPISGHVSLYWYRQALGQGPEFLTYFNYEAQQDKSGLPNDRFSAERPEGSISTLTIQRTEQRDSAMYRCASSRAGGGSEQFFGPGTRLTVL.

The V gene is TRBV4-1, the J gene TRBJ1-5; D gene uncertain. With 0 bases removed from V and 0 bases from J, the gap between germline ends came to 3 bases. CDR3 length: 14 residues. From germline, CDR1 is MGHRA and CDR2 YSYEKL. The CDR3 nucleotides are TGCGCCAGCAGCCAAGATCATAGCAATCAGCCCCAGCATTTT. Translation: CASSQDHSNQPQHF.

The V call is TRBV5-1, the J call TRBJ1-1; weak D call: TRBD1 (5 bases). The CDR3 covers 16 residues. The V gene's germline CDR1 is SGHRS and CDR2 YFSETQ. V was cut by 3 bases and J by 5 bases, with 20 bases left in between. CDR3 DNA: TGCGCCAGCAGCTCCACCTCGGTGGGGGTCGAAACTGAAGCTTTCTTT. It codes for CASSSTSVGVETEAFF.

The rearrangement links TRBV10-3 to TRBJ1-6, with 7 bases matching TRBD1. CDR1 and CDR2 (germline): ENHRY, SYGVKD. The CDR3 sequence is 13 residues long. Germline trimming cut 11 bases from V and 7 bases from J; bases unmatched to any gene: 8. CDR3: CAAGQALNSPLHF. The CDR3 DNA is TGTGCCGCCGGACAGGCTCTCAATTCACCCCTCCACTTT.

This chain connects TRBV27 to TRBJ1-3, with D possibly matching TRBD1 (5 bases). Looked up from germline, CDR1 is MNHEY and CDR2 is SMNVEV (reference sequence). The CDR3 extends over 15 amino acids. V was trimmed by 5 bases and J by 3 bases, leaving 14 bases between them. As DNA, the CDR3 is TGTGCCAGCAGTCCTATGGGGCATGATGGAAACACCATATATTTT. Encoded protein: CASSPMGHDGNTIYF.

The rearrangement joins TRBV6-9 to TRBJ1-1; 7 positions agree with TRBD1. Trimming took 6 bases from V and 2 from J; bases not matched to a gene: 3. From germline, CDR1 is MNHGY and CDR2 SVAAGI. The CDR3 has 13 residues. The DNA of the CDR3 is TGTGCCAGCAGGACAGGGATTAACACTGAAGCTTTCTTT. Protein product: CASRTGINTEAFF.

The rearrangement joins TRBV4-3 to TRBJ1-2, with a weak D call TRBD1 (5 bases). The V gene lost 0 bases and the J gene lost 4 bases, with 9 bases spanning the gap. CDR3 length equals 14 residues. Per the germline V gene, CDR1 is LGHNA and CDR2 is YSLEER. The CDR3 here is CASSQETVVYGYTF. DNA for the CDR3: TGCGCCAGCAGCCAAGAGACAGTAGTCTATGGCTACACCTTC.

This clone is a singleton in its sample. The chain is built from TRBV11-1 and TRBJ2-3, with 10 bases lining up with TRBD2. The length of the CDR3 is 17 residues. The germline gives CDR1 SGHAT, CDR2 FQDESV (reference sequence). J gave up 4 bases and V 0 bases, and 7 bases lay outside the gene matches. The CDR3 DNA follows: TGTGCCAGCAGCTTAGCCCGCCTAGCGGGGGAATCAGATACGCAGTATTTT. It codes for CASSLARLAGESDTQYF.

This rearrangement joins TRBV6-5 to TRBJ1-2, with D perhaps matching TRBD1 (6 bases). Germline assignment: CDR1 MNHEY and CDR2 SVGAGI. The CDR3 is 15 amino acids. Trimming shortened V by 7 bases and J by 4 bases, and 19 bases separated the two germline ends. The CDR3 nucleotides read TGTGCCAGCACCTACGGGGACGGACAGCTCTATGGCTACACCTTC. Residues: CASTYGDGQLYGYTF.

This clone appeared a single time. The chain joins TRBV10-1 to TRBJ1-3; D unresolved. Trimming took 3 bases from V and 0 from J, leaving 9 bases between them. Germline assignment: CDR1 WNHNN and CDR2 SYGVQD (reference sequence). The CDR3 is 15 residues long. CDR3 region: CASSDSPTSGNTIYF. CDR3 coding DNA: TGCGCCAGCAGTGACAGCCCGACCTCTGGAAACACCATATATTTT.

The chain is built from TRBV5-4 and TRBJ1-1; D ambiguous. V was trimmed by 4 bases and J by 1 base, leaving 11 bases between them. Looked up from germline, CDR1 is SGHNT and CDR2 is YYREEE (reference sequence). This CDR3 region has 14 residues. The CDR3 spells CASSIGPPNTEAFF. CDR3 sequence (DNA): TGTGCCAGCAGCATTGGACCGCCGAACACTGAAGCTTTCTTT.

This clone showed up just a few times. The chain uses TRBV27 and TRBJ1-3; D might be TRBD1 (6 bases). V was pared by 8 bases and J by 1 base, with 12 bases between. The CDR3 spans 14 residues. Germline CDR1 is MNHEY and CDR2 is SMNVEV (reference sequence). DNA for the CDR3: TGTGCCAGCGCACCGGGGGCTTCTGGAAACACCATATATTTT. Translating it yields CASAPGASGNTIYF.

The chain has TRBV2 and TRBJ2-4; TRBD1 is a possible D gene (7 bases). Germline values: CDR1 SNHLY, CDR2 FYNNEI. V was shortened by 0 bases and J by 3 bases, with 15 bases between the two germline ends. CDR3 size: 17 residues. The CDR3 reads CASSEARGQWNKNIQYF. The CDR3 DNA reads TGTGCCAGCAGTGAAGCGCGGGGACAGTGGAACAAAAACATTCAGTACTTC.

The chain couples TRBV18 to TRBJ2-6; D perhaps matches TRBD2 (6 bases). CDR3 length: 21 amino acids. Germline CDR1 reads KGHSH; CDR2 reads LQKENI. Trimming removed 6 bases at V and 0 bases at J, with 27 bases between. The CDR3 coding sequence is TGTGCCAGCTCCCCATGGAGGGAATGGGGCTCTAGAAGCTCTGGGGCCAACGTCCTGACTTTC. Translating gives CASSPWREWGSRSSGANVLTF. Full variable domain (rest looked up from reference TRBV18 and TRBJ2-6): NAGVMQNPRHLVRRRGQEARLRCSPMKGHSHVYWYRQLPEEGLKFMVYLQKENIIDESGMPKERFSAEFPKEGPSILRIQQVVRGDSAAYFCASSPWREWGSRSSGANVLTFGAGSRLTVL.

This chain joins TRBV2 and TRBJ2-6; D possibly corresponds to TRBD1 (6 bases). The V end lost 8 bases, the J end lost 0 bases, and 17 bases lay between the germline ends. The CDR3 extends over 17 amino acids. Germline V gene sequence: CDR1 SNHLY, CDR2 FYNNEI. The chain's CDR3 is CASSRGPFSSGANVLTF. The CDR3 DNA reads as TGTGCCAGCTCCAGGGGCCCCTTCAGCTCTGGGGCCAACGTCCTGACTTTC.

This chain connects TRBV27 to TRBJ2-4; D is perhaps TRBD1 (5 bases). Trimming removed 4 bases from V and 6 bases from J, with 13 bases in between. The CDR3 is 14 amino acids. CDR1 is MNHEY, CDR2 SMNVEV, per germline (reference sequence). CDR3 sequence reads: CASSSLDSLNIQYF. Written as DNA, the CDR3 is TGTGCCAGCAGTTCCCTCGACAGCCTAAACATTCAGTACTTC.

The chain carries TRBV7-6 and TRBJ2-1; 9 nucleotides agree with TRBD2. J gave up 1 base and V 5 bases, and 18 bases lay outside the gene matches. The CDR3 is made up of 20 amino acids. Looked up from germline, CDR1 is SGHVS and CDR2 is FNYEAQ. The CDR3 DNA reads TGTGCCAGCAGCACCTCGACTAGCGGCATACCTAGAGGATCCTACAATGAGCAGTTCTTC. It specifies CASSTSTSGIPRGSYNEQFF.

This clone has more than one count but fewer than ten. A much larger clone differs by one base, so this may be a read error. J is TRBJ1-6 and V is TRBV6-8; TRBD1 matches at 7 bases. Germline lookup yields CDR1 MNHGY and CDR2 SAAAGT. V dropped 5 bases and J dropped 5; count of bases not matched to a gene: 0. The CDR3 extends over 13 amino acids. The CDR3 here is CASSDRDNSPLHF. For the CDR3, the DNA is TGTGCCAGCAGTGACAGGGATAATTCACCCCTCCACTTT.

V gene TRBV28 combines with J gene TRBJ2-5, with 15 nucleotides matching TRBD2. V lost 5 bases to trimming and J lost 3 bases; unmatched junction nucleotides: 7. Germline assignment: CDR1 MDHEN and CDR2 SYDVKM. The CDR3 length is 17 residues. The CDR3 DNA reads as TGTGCCAGCAGTCCATGGACTAGCGGGAGGGTGGAAGAGACCCAGTACTTC. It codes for CASSPWTSGRVEETQYF.

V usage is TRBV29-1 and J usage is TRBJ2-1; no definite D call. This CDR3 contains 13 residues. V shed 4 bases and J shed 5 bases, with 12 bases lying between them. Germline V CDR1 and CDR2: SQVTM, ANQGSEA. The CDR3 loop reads CSVAGPRDNEQFF. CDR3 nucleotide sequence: TGCAGCGTTGCCGGCCCTCGGGACAATGAGCAGTTCTTC.